The subject of this entry is one T cell receptor beta chain. Its antigen is not identified. The data were obtained in a study of human T cells and chemical hapten exposure. Overall study results and limits: Significantly more large CDR3 similarity clusters arose among expanded TCRs than among controls.

This sample's time point: patch test 3, about 24 weeks after DPC sensitization. Treatment given: therapeutic diphenylcyclopropenone sensitization with weekly scalp DPC. Germline trimming cut 5 bases from V and 4 bases from J; bases unmatched to any gene: 5. The CDR3 spans 15 residues. TCRdb itself ran the RACE reads through MiXCR, one entry per CDR3 protein. The data hold around 130,000 distinct CDR3 sequences, with about 11% observed a single time. The source is a woman in her fifties or sixties with alopecia areata. Some clones in this sample may be carry-over from other donors' samples. The source material was whole blood, sampled in connection with sensitization to the hapten diphenylcyclopropenone (DPC). This chain connects TRBV12-3 or TRBV12-4 to TRBJ1-4; 9 nucleotides line up with TRBD1. CDR3 nucleotide sequence: TGTGCCAGCAGTATATCGGGACAGGGTAATGAAAAACTGTTTTTT. Protein: CASSISGQGNEKLFF.